This T cell receptor beta chain is drawn from a study of CD8 T cells in Susac syndrome. RNA totalling roughly 0.5 to 1 ug underwent reverse transcription with random hexamers. Amplification of TCR beta CDR3 used immunoSEQ multiplex PCR across 54 Vbeta and 13 Jbeta. TCRdb reanalysed the immunoSEQ multiplex PCR reads using MiXCR and keeps one entry per CDR3 protein. The sample shows fewer than 200,000 distinct CDR3 sequences, roughly 94% of them seen only once. Trimming at V came to 3 bases and at J to 4 bases, leaving 2 bases not matched to a gene. The germline gives CDR1 MDHEN, CDR2 SYDVKM. CDR3 length: 14 residues.

This TCR was sampled from a human donor in good health. This chain connects TRBV28 to TRBJ1-2, with TRBD1 matching 10 bases. Sequencing used CD4+ T cells from PBMCs. DNA of the CDR3: TGTGCCAGCAGTTTGACAGGGGGCGCCTATGGCTACACCTTC. It specifies CASSLTGGAYGYTF.